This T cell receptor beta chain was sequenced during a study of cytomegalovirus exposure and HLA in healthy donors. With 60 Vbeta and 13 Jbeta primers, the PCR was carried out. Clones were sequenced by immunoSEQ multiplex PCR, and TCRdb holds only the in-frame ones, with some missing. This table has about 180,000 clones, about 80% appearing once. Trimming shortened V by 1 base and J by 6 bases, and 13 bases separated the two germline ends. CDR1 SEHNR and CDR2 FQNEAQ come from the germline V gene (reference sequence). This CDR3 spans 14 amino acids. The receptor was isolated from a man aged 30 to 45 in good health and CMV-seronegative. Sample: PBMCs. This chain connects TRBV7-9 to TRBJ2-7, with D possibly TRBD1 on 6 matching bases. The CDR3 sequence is CASSLGQVPIEQYF. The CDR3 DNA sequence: TGTGCCAGCAGCTTAGGACAGGTCCCTATCGAGCAGTACTTC.